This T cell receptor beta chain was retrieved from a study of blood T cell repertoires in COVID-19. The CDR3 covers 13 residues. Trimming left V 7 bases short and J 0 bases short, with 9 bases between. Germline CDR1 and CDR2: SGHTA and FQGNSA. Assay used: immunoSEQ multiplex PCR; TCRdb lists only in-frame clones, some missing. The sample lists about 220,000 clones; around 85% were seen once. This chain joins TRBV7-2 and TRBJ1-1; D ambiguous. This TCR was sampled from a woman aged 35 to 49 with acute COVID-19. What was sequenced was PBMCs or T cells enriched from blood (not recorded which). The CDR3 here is CASTGYMNTEAFF. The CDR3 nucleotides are TGTGCCAGCACAGGCTACATGAACACTGAAGCTTTCTTT.